One and the same sample provided the 17 T cell receptor beta chains below, sequenced in a study of control samples from healthy donors and cancer patients. Clones were sequenced by immunoSEQ multiplex PCR, and TCRdb holds only the in-frame ones, with some missing. The sample carries approximately 150,000 clones, roughly 89% recorded once. The sequencing input was blood. These receptors came from a man aged 18 to 29 in good health.

The chain couples TRBV10-1 to TRBJ2-5; TRBD2 aligns across 12 bases. The germline gives CDR1 WNHNN, CDR2 SYGVQD (reference sequence). This CDR3 is 17 amino acids long. V lost 0 bases and J lost 1; bases outside the gene matches: 3. For the CDR3, the DNA is TGCGCCAGCAGTGAGTCTGGACTAGCGGGGAGCCAAGAGACCCAGTACTTC. Its translation: CASSESGLAGSQETQYF.

This chain uses TRBV12-3 or TRBV12-4 with TRBJ2-7; a possible D gene is TRBD1 (7 bases). The length of the CDR3 is 13 residues. V was cut by 5 bases and J by 4 bases, with 12 bases left in between. The DNA of the CDR3 is TGTGCCAGCAGTGCGGGGACAGATTACGAGCAGTACTTC. This sequence encodes CASSAGTDYEQYF.

The chain is built from TRBV6-5 and TRBJ1-2; TRBD1 is a possible D gene (6 bases). In germline, CDR1 is MNHEY, CDR2 SVGAGI. Trimming shortened V by 0 bases and J by 5 bases, and 10 bases separated the two germline ends. CDR3 length: 14 residues. The CDR3, as DNA: TGTGCCAGCAGTTACTCGAAAGGGACATATGGCTACACCTTC. This sequence encodes CASSYSKGTYGYTF.

The rearrangement links TRBV3-1 (or the pseudogene TRBV3-2) to TRBJ1-2; D gene ambiguous. The ends were cut back, 0 bases at V and 8 bases at J, with 10 bases in the middle. The CDR3 totals 13 residues. Germline V gene sequence: CDR1 LGHDT, CDR2 YNNKEL (reference sequence). CDR3 protein: CASSQDLVGGYTF. DNA of the CDR3: TGTGCCAGCAGCCAAGATCTGGTGGGGGGCTACACCTTC.

The table lists this clone with a count of one. This chain joins TRBV5-1 and TRBJ1-5; TRBD1 matches 8 bases. Trimming at V came to 0 bases and at J to 5 bases, leaving 4 bases not matched to a gene. Germline V gene lookup returns CDR1 SGHRS and CDR2 YFSETQ. The CDR3 is 15 residues long. The CDR3 DNA reads as TGCGCCAGCAGCTTGGGGGACAGGCAAGATCAGCCCCAGCATTTT. The encoded protein is CASSLGDRQDQPQHF.

On this clone: The sample contains more than one DNA sequence encoding this CDR3. The chain combines TRBV28 with TRBJ1-5; TRBD1 matches at 9 bases. Germline-derived CDR1 and CDR2 are MDHEN and SYDVKM. This CDR3 has 14 amino acids. J gave up 2 bases and V 5 bases, and 1 base lay outside the gene matches. As DNA, the CDR3 is TGTGCCAGCAGTACAGGGGGCGGCAATCAGCCCCAGCATTTT. This encodes CASSTGGGNQPQHF.

The chain is built from TRBV11-1 and TRBJ2-7; TRBD2 matches 7 bases. This CDR3 comprises 15 residues. J gave up 4 bases and V 3 bases, and 9 bases lay outside the gene matches. Germline CDR1 and CDR2: SGHAT and FQDESV (reference sequence). The CDR3 nucleotides read TGTGCCAGCAGCTTCGTCCGAGGGGAGGGGTACGAGCAGTACTTC. Translated, it gives CASSFVRGEGYEQYF.

The chain recombines TRBV6-5 with TRBJ2-7; D is possibly TRBD2 (6 bases). Germline CDR1 and CDR2: MNHEY and SVGAGI. CDR3 length equals 14 residues. V was trimmed by 5 bases and J by 6 bases, leaving 17 bases between them. This chain's CDR3 is CASSRVREVTEQYF. DNA for the CDR3: TGTGCCAGCAGTAGGGTCAGGGAGGTTACCGAGCAGTACTTC.

This clone was detected only once. The V call is TRBV5-1, the J call TRBJ1-2; 9 bases are shared with TRBD1. J was trimmed by 6 bases and V by 2 bases; bases with no gene match: 5. In germline, CDR1 is SGHRS, CDR2 YFSETQ. CDR3 length equals 14 residues. CDR3 amino acids: CASSFGTGIHGYTF. The CDR3 DNA is TGCGCCAGCAGCTTTGGGACAGGGATCCATGGCTACACCTTC.

The J gene is TRBJ1-1, the V gene TRBV14; no clear D. V shed 2 bases and J shed 5 bases, with 12 bases lying between them. Germline loops: CDR1 SGHDN, CDR2 FVKESK. This CDR3 contains 14 residues. DNA for the CDR3: TGTGCCAGCAGCCAAACGGGTCGCGAAACTGAAGCTTTCTTT. The encoded protein is CASSQTGRETEAFF.

The V call is TRBV28, the J call TRBJ2-1, with a weak D call TRBD1 (5 bases). This CDR3 comprises 12 residues. The germline CDR1 and CDR2 sequences are MDHEN and SYDVKM. Trimming removed 5 bases from V and 11 bases from J, with 13 bases in between. The CDR3: CASSPWGSQQFF. Written as DNA, the CDR3 is TGTGCCAGCAGTCCTTGGGGCTCCCAGCAGTTCTTC. Using reference TRBV28 and TRBJ2-1 for the parts outside the CDR3, the full variable domain is DVKVTQSSRYLVKRTGEKVFLECVQDMDHENMFWYRQDPGLGLRLIYFSYDVKMKEKGDIPEGYSVSREKKERFSLILESASTNQTSMYLCASSPWGSQQFFGPGTRLTVL.

V and J are TRBV4-3 and TRBJ1-5; no reliable D call. The germline CDR1 and CDR2 sequences are LGHNA and YSLEER. V was shortened by 0 bases and J by 6 bases, with 6 bases between the two germline ends. This CDR3 is built from 13 residues. DNA of the CDR3: TGCGCCAGCAGCCAAGATCTGGCTCAGCCCCAGCATTTT. It specifies CASSQDLAQPQHF.

This chain connects TRBV7-2 to TRBJ2-2; D call uncertain. CDR3 length: 15 amino acids. V was pared by 1 base and J by 7 bases, with 13 bases between. Germline V gives CDR1 SGHTA, CDR2 FQGNSA. The CDR3 region is CASSLGVATNGELFF. CDR3 in DNA: TGTGCCAGCAGCTTAGGGGTCGCCACAAACGGGGAGCTGTTTTTT. Using reference TRBV7-2 and TRBJ2-2 for the parts outside the CDR3, the full variable domain is GAGVSQSPSNKVTEKGKDVELRCDPISGHTALYWYRQSLGQGLEFLIYFQGNSAPDKSGLPSDRFSAERTGGSVSTLTIQRTQQEDSAVYLCASSLGVATNGELFFGEGSRLTVL.

CDR3 DNA sequence: TGTGCCAGCAGCTCCGACTCGAAACCGGCCGGGGAGCTGTTTTTT. It codes for CASSSDSKPAGELFF. The gene calls are TRBV5-4 and TRBJ2-2, with D uncertain. V was pared by 3 bases and J by 6 bases, with 15 bases between. The CDR3 has 15 amino acids. CDR1 is SGHNT and CDR2 is YYREEE in the germline V gene (reference sequence).

V is TRBV28 and J is TRBJ2-5, with 7 bases that match TRBD2. Germline values: CDR1 MDHEN, CDR2 SYDVKM. The CDR3 has 19 amino acids. J lost 4 bases, V lost 2 bases, and 19 bases had no gene match. CDR3 nucleotides: TGTGCCAGCAGTTTAAAGCCTTGGGGAGCGGGGCTTCCGATAGAGACCCAGTACTTC. Translated, it gives CASSLKPWGAGLPIETQYF.

This sequence joins TRBV28 and TRBJ2-7; TRBD1 is a possible D gene (5 bases). The germline CDR1 and CDR2 sequences are MDHEN and SYDVKM. The CDR3 covers 12 residues. Trimming removed 5 bases at V and 4 bases at J, with 9 bases between. The CDR3 coding sequence is TGTGCCAGCAGTAAACAGGTTTACGAGCAGTACTTC. This gives the protein CASSKQVYEQYF.

This clone appeared a few times. The CDR3 nucleotides are TGTGCCAGCAGCTTAGCAACAGGCCCCTCAGTCAATGAGCAGTTCTTC. Translating it yields CASSLATGPSVNEQFF. The chain carries TRBV7-9 and TRBJ2-1, with D possibly matching TRBD1 (5 bases). The CDR3 has 16 residues. Germline assignment: CDR1 SEHNR and CDR2 FQNEAQ (reference sequence). V lost 0 bases and J 6 bases, leaving 15 bases between the germline ends. Full variable domain (outside the CDR3, taken from reference TRBV7-9 and TRBJ2-1): DTGVSQNPRHKITKRGQNVTFRCDPISEHNRLYWYRQTLGQGPEFLTYFQNEAQLEKSRLLSDRFSAERPKGSFSTLEIQRTEQGDSAMYLCASSLATGPSVNEQFFGPGTRLTVL.